This T cell receptor (beta chain) is drawn from a study of T cell repertoires in cytomegalovirus infection. Turning to the study itself: Well-studied HLA-B-restricted epitopes and recently identified HLA-C-restricted epitopes of CMV were both used in the study. The study, taken as a whole, reports: Dominant in the ex vivo response were TCR beta clonotypes restricted by HLA-C and specific for CMV.

TCRdb fed the reads into MiXCR, producing one record per CDR3 protein. The data hold 750,000 to 950,000 distinct CDR3 sequences, with about 27% observed a single time. In this sample, this clonotype turned up a few times. Its antigen remains unidentified. The CDR3 is 14 amino acids. Deletions cut 4 bases from V and 0 bases from J, with 10 bases between. Germline lookup yields CDR1 SQVTM and CDR2 ANQGSEA. The chain uses TRBV29-1 and TRBJ1-5; D gene unclear. The TCR comes from a human donor in good health (CMV status not recorded). Some clones in this sample may be carry-over from other donors' samples. Material: cultured CD8+ T cells from PBMCs, obtained from culture after CMV antigen stimulation. Written as DNA, the CDR3 is TGCAGCGTTGGGTGGGGTAATAGCAATCAGCCCCAGCATTTT. This translates into CSVGWGNSNQPQHF. Full variable domain (outside the CDR3, taken from reference TRBV29-1 and TRBJ1-5): SAVISQKPSRDICQRGTSLTIQCQVDSQVTMMFWYRQQPGQSLTLIATANQGSEATYESGFVIDKFPISRPNLTFSTLTVSNMSPEDSSIYLCSVGWGNSNQPQHFGDGTRLSIL.